Following are 18 T cell receptor beta chains from one sample sequenced in a study of cytomegalovirus exposure and HLA in healthy donors. A multiplex PCR was run with 60 Vbeta primers and 13 Jbeta primers. Data came from immunoSEQ multiplex PCR; TCRdb stores just in-frame clones and leaves some out. This listing includes 130,000 or so clones. The sequenced sample was PBMCs. The receptors were sampled from a man aged 18 to 30 in good health and CMV-seronegative.

The V and J genes are TRBV7-2 and TRBJ1-5; D is ambiguous. The germline V and J ends were trimmed by 5 bases and 0 bases, with 11 bases remaining between them. This CDR3 is built from 15 residues. Germline CDR1 is SGHTA and CDR2 is FQGNSA. CDR3 DNA sequence: TGTGCCAGCAGCCCCTGGAGGGTTAGCAATCAGCCCCAGCATTTT. Its protein product is CASSPWRVSNQPQHF. Using reference TRBV7-2 and TRBJ1-5 for the parts outside the CDR3, the full variable domain is GAGVSQSPSNKVTEKGKDVELRCDPISGHTALYWYRQSLGQGLEFLIYFQGNSAPDKSGLPSDRFSAERTGGSVSTLTIQRTQQEDSAVYLCASSPWRVSNQPQHFGDGTRLSIL.

V and J are TRBV7-9 and TRBJ2-7; 10 bases align to TRBD2. Germline CDR1 reads SEHNR; CDR2 reads FQNEAQ (reference sequence). CDR3 length: 15 amino acids. V lost 7 bases to trimming and J lost 0 bases; unmatched junction nucleotides: 6. Here the CDR3 reads CASTSSGSSSYEQYF. The CDR3 bases are TGTGCCAGCACCTCTAGCGGGAGTAGCTCCTACGAGCAGTACTTC.

This chain uses TRBV4-3 with TRBJ1-2; no clear D gene. The CDR3 is 15 amino acids. Between the trimmed V and J ends, which lost 0 bases and 5 bases, there was a span of 13 bases. CDR1 LGHNA and CDR2 YSLEER come from the germline V gene. The chain's CDR3 is CASSQDYQILYGYTF. In DNA, the CDR3 is TGCGCCAGCAGCCAAGATTACCAGATTCTTTATGGCTACACCTTC.

The chain's CDR3 is CASSIGQGGETQYF. The CDR3 coding sequence is TGTGCCAGTAGTATAGGACAGGGAGGAGAGACCCAGTACTTC. V gene TRBV19 combines with J gene TRBJ2-5, with D possibly matching TRBD1 (7 bases). Trimming left V 1 base short and J 4 bases short, with 10 bases between. Per the germline V gene, CDR1 is LNHDA and CDR2 is SQIVND (reference sequence). CDR3 size: 14 residues.

This sequence joins TRBV6-5 and TRBJ2-4, with 10 bases identical to TRBD1. J lost 7 bases, V lost 6 bases, and 9 bases had no gene match. There are 15 residues in the CDR3. Per germline, CDR1 MNHEY and CDR2 SVGAGI. CDR3 DNA sequence: TGTGCCAGCAGAATGACAGGGGGCGCATTGAACATTCAGTACTTC. Its translation: CASRMTGGALNIQYF.

This chain links TRBV6-6 with TRBJ2-7, with D perhaps matching TRBD1 (6 bases). This CDR3 is 13 amino acids long. Germline-derived CDR1 and CDR2 are MNHNY and SVGAGI (reference sequence). V shed 0 bases and J shed 7 bases, with 10 bases lying between them. The CDR3 reads CASSYSRTAEQYF. The CDR3 coding sequence is TGTGCCAGCAGTTACTCGAGGACAGCTGAGCAGTACTTC.

The rearrangement links TRBV28 to TRBJ2-7; TRBD1 agrees at 7 bases. The trim removed 0 bases at V and 2 bases at J, leaving 1 base unmatched. CDR1 MDHEN and CDR2 SYDVKM come from the germline V gene. The CDR3 consists of 14 residues. The CDR3 DNA sequence: TGTGCCAGCAGTTTATGGACAGGGACCTACGAGCAGTACTTC. Amino acid sequence: CASSLWTGTYEQYF.

DNA of the CDR3: TGTGCCAGCAGTTTTTCACGACAGGGTGTTGATGGCTACACCTTC. This encodes CASSFSRQGVDGYTF. The gene calls are TRBV27 and TRBJ1-2, with 7 bases that match TRBD1. The length of the CDR3 is 15 residues. The germline V gene encodes CDR1 MNHEY and CDR2 SMNVEV (reference sequence). The junction had 10 bases not matched to a gene; V was cut back by 3 bases and J by 6 bases.

This sequence joins TRBV5-4 and TRBJ2-3; the D gene is possibly TRBD1 (5 bases). The CDR3 sequence is 16 residues long. V gave up 4 bases and J gave up 1 base, with 16 bases separating them. The germline V gene encodes CDR1 SGHNT and CDR2 YYREEE (reference sequence). CDR3 sequence reads: CASSIDQGFGTDTQYF. The DNA for the CDR3 is TGTGCCAGCAGCATTGACCAGGGTTTTGGCACAGATACGCAGTATTTT.

The chain has TRBV28 and TRBJ1-2; TRBD1 matches at 7 bases. The CDR3 spans 14 residues. With 6 bases clipped from V and 3 bases from J, the junction kept 7 bases outside the gene matches. The germline V gene has CDR1 MDHEN and CDR2 SYDVKM. CDR3 sequence: CASSQSDRDYGYTF. The CDR3 nucleotides read TGTGCCAGCAGCCAATCCGACAGGGACTATGGCTACACCTTC.

The rearrangement joins TRBV28 to TRBJ1-2; D perhaps matches TRBD1 (6 bases). Germline CDR1 reads MDHEN; CDR2 reads SYDVKM. The V and J ends lost 6 bases and 7 bases respectively, with 18 bases between them. The CDR3 sequence is 14 residues long. The CDR3 DNA reads TGTGCCAGCAGCCAGGGACAAGGCATGCTTGGCTACACCTTC. It encodes CASSQGQGMLGYTF.

The chain joins TRBV29-1 to TRBJ2-7; TRBD1 might be the D (5 bases). Germline V lookup: CDR1 SQVTM, CDR2 ANQGSEA. CDR3 length equals 10 residues. Trimming stripped 7 bases from V and 3 bases from J, with 7 bases between. In DNA, the CDR3 is TGCAGCGCCCAGGGCTACGAGCAGTACTTC. Its translation is CSAQGYEQYF.

The chain joins TRBV6-5 to TRBJ1-1; 8 bases fit TRBD1. V shed 7 bases, J shed 1 base, and the junction held 5 bases outside the gene matches. From germline, CDR1 is MNHEY and CDR2 SVGAGI. This CDR3 comprises 14 residues. In nucleotides, the CDR3 is TGTGCCAGCAACAACAGGGGGAGGAACACTGAAGCTTTCTTT. It yields the protein CASNNRGRNTEAFF.

The V call is TRBV14, the J call TRBJ2-7, with 10 bases fitting TRBD1. CDR1 is SGHDN and CDR2 is FVKESK in the germline V gene. The ends lost 4 bases at V and 7 bases at J; junction bases unmatched: 10. The CDR3 sequence is 15 residues long. The CDR3 DNA reads as TGTGCCAGCAGCCCACGGACAGGGGGTTCTAAAGAGCAGTACTTC. It specifies CASSPRTGGSKEQYF.

This chain connects TRBV5-1 to TRBJ2-5; TRBD2 might be the D (6 bases). V lost 1 base and J 11 bases, leaving 21 bases between the germline ends. Germline V gene lookup returns CDR1 SGHRS and CDR2 YFSETQ. The CDR3 is 15 residues long. CDR3: CASSLPGPISGEQYF. The CDR3 region has the DNA TGCGCCAGCAGCTTGCCGGGGCCTATCTCGGGGGAGCAGTACTTC. The whole variable domain, remainder taken from reference TRBV5-1 and TRBJ2-5, is KAGVTQTPRYLIKTRGQQVTLSCSPISGHRSVSWYQQTPGQGLQFLFEYFSETQRNKGNFPGRFSGRQFSNSRSEMNVSTLELGDSALYLCASSLPGPISGEQYFGPGTRLLVL.

V and J are TRBV7-9 and TRBJ1-2; D may be TRBD1 (5 bases). Trimming cost V 0 bases and J 7 bases, with 12 bases left between them. The CDR3 is made up of 14 amino acids. CDR1 and CDR2 from the germline V gene are SEHNR and FQNEAQ (reference sequence). The CDR3 protein is CASSLAQVAVGYTF. The CDR3 nucleotides are TGTGCCAGCAGCTTAGCACAGGTGGCAGTTGGCTACACCTTC.

This rearrangement joins TRBV25-1 to TRBJ2-3; D remains unclear. The germline CDR1 and CDR2 sequences are MGHDK and SYGVNS. The CDR3 is 15 residues long. Trimming took 3 bases from V and 0 from J, leaving 10 bases between them. The CDR3 loop reads CASSDPGTSTDTQYF. DNA of the CDR3: TGTGCCAGCAGTGATCCAGGAACTAGCACAGATACGCAGTATTTT.

The chain carries TRBV28 and TRBJ1-1, with 8 bases fitting TRBD1. Germline loops: CDR1 MDHEN, CDR2 SYDVKM. The CDR3 length is 16 residues. With 4 bases clipped from V and 0 bases from J, the junction kept 7 bases outside the gene matches. The CDR3 region is CASSSPRDRLNTEAFF. In DNA form, the CDR3 reads TGTGCCAGCAGTTCACCCCGGGACAGGTTGAACACTGAAGCTTTCTTT.